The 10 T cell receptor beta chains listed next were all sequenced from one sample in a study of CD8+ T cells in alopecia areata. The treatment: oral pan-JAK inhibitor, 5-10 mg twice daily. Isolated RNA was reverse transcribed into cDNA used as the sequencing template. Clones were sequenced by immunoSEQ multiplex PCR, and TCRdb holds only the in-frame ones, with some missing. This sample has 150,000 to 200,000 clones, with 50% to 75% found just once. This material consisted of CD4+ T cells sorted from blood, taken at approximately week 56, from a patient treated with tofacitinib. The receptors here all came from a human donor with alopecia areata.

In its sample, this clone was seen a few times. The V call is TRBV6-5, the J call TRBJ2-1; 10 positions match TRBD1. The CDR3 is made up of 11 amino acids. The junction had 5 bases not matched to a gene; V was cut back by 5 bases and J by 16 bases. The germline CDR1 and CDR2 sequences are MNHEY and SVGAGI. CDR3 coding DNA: TGTGCCAGCAGTACCGGGACAGGGGTTTTCTTC. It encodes CASSTGTGVFF.

CDR3 residues: CASSKTASGANVLTF. CDR3 bases: TGTGCCAGCAGCAAGACCGCCTCTGGGGCCAACGTCCTGACTTTC. The chain carries TRBV7-9 and TRBJ2-6; D not resolved. This CDR3 region has 15 residues. V dropped 5 bases and J dropped 0 bases, with 8 bases sitting between them. From germline, CDR1 is SEHNR and CDR2 FQNEAQ (reference sequence).

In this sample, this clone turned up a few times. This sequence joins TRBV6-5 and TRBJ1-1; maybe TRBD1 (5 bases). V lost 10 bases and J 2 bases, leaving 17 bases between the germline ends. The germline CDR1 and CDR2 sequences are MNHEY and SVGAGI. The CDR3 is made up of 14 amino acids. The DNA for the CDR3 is TGTGCCACTCAGGAATGGGGCCGAAACACTGAAGCTTTCTTT. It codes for CATQEWGRNTEAFF.

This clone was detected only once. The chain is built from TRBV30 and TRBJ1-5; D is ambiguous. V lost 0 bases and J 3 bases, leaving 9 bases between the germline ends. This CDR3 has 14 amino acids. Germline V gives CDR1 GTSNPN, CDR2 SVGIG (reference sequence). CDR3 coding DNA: TGTGCCTGGAGTGTGGCGCAGCTCAATCAGCCCCAGCATTTT. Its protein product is CAWSVAQLNQPQHF.

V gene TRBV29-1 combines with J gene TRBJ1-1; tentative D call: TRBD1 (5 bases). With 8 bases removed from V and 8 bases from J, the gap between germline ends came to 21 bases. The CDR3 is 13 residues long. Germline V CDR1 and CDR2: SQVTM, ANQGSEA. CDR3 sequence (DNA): TGCAGCACACTTGCCCCCCAGGGAAGGGAAGCTTTCTTT. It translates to CSTLAPQGREAFF.

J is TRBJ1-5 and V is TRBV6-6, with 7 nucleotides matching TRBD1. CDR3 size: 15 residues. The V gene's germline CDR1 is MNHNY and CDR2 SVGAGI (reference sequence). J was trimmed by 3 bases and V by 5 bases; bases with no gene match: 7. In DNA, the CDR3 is TGTGCCAGCAGTCAAGGACAGGCCGACAATCAGCCCCAGCATTTT. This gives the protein CASSQGQADNQPQHF.

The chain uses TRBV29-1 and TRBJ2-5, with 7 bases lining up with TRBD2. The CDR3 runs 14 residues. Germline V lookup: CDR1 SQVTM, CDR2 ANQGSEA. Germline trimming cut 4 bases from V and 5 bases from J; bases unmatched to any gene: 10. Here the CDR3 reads CSVVGPSGWETQYF. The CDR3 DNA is TGCAGCGTTGTGGGGCCTAGCGGTTGGGAGACCCAGTACTTC.

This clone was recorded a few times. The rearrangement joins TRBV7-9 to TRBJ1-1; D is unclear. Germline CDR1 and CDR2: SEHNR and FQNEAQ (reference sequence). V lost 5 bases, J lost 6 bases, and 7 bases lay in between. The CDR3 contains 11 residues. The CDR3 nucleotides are TGTGCCAGCAGCCCCACTTCTGAAGCTTTCTTT. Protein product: CASSPTSEAFF. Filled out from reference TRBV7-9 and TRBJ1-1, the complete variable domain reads DTGVSQNPRHKITKRGQNVTFRCDPISEHNRLYWYRQTLGQGPEFLTYFQNEAQLEKSRLLSDRFSAERPKGSFSTLEIQRTEQGDSAMYLCASSPTSEAFFGQGTRLTVV.

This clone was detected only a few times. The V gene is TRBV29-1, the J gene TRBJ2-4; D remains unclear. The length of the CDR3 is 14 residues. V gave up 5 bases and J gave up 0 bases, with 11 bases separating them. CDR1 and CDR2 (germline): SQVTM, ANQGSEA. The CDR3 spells CSVLTVLAKNIQYF. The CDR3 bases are TGCAGCGTTCTAACCGTACTAGCCAAAAACATTCAGTACTTC.

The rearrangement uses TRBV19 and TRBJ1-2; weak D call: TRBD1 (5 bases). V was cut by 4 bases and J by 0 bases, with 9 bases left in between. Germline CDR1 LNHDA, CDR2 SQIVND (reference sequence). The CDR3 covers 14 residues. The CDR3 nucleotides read TGTGCCAGTAGTACCTACAGGTCTAACTATGGCTACACCTTC. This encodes CASSTYRSNYGYTF.